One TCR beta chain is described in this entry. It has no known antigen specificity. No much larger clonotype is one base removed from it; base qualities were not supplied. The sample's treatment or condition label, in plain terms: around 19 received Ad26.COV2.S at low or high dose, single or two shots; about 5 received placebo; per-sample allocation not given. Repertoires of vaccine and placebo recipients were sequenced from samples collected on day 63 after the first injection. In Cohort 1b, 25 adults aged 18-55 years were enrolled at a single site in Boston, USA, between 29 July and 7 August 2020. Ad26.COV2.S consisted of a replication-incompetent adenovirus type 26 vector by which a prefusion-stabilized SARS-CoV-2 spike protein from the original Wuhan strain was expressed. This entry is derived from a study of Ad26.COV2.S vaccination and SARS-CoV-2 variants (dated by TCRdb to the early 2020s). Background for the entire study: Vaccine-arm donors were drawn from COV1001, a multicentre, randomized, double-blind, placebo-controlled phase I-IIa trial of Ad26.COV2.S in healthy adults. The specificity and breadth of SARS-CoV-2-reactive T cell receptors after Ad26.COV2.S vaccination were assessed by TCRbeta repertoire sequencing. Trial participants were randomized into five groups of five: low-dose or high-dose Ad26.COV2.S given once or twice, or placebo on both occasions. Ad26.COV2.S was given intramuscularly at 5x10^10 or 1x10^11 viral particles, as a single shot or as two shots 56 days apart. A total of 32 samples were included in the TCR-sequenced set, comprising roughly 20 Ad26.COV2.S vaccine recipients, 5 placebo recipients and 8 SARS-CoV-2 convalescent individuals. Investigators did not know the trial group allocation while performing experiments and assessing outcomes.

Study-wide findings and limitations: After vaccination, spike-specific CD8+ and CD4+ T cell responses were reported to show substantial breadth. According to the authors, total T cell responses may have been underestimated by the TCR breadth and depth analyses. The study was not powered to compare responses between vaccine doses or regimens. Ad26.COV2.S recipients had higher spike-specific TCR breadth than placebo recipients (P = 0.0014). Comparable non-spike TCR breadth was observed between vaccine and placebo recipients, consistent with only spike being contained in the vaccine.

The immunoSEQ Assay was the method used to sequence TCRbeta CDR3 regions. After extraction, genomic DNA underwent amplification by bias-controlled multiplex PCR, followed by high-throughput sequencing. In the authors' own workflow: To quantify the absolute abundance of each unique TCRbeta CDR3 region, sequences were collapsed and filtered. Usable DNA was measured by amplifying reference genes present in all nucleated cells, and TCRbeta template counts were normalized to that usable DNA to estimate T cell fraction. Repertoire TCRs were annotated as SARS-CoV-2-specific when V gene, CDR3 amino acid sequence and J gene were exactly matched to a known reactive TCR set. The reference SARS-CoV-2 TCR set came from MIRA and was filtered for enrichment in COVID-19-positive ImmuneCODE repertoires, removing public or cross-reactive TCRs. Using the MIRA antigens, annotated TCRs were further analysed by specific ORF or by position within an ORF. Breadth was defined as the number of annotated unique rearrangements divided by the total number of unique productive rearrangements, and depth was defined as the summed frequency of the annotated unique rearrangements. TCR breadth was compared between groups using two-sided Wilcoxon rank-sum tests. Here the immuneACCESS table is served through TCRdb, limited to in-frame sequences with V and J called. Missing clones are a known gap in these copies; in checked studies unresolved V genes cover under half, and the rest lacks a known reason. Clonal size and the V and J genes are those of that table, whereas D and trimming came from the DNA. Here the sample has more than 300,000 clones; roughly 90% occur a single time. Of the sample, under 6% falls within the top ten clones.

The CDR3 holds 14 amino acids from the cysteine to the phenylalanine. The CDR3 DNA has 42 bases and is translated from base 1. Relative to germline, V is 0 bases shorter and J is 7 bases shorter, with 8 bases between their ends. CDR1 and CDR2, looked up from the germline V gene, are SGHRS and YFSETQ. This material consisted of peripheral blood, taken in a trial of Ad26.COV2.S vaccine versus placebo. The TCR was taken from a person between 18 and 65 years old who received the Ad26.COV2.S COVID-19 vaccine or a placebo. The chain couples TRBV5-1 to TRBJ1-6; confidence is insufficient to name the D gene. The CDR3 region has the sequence CASSLDRPNSPLHF. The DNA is TGCGCCAGCAGCTTGGACCGGCCCAATTCACCCCTCCACTTT.